This paragraph reports one TCR beta chain. The source of the sample is a study of siplizumab effects on memory and regulatory T cells. The repertoire was sequenced with immunoSEQ multiplex PCR; TCRdb's copy has only in-frame clones and lacks some. This sample has tens of thousands of clones; approximately 88% occur once, and the top ten carry 1.5% to 2%. This TCR was sampled from a human donor in good health. Sequenced input: Tregs sorted from blood.

CDR3 sequence reads: CASSLSTSGRETQYF. The CDR3, as DNA: TGTGCCAGCAGCTTATCGACTAGCGGGAGAGAGACCCAGTACTTC. The chain joins TRBV7-2 to TRBJ2-5, with TRBD2 identical over 12 bases. There are 15 residues in the CDR3. The germline V gene encodes CDR1 SGHTA and CDR2 FQGNSA. J was trimmed by 4 bases and V by 2 bases; bases with no gene match: 2.